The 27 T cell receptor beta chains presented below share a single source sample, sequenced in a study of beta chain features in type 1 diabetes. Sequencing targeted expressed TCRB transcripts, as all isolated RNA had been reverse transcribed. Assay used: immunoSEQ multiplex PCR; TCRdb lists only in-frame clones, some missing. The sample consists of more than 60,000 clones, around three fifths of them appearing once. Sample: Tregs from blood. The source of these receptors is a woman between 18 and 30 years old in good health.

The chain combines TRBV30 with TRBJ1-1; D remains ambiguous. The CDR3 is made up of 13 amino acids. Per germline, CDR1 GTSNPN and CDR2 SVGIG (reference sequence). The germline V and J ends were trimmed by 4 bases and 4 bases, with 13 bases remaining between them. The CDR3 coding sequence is TGTGCCTGGAACCGGGGAAGTGGCACTGAAGCTTTCTTT. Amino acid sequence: CAWNRGSGTEAFF.

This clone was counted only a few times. The DNA of the CDR3 is TGTGCCAGCAGTGATGCTTCCAGGGGCAGAGGAGAGACCCAGTACTTC. This encodes CASSDASRGRGETQYF. The V gene is TRBV6-1, the J gene TRBJ2-5; tentatively, D is TRBD1 (6 bases). CDR3 length: 16 amino acids. Trimming shortened V by 3 bases and J by 4 bases, and 18 bases separated the two germline ends. The germline V gene has CDR1 MNHNS and CDR2 SASEGT.

CDR3 in DNA: TGTGCCAGCAGTGACGAGACAGGGGGCTTAGATACGCAGTATTTT. Translating gives CASSDETGGLDTQYF. The rearrangement uses TRBV2 and TRBJ2-3; 10 nucleotides align to TRBD1. The CDR3 loop spans 15 amino acids. The J segment lost 5 bases and the V segment lost 3 bases, leaving 5 bases of the junction unmatched. CDR1 is SNHLY, CDR2 FYNNEI, per germline.

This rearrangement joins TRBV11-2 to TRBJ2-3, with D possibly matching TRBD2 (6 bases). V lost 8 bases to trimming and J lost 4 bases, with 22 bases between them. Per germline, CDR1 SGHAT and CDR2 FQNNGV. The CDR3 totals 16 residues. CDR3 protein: CASAPERGRMADTQYF. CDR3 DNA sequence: TGTGCCAGCGCACCCGAAAGAGGGAGGATGGCAGATACGCAGTATTTT.

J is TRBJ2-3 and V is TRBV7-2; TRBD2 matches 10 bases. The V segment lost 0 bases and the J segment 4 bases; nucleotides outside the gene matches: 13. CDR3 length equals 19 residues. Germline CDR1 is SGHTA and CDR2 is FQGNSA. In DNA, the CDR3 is TGTGCCAGCAGCTTAGCGCCCTCGGGAGCGGGAGGGCTGGCAGATACGCAGTATTTT. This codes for CASSLAPSGAGGLADTQYF.

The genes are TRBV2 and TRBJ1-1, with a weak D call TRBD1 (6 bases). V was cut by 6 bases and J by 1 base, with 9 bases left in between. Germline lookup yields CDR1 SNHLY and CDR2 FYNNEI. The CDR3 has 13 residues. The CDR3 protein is CASRGQRNTEAFF. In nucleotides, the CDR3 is TGTGCCAGCAGAGGACAGCGGAACACTGAAGCTTTCTTT. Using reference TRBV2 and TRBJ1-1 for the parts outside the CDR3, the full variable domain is EPEVTQTPSHQVTQMGQEVILRCVPISNHLYFYWYRQILGQKVEFLVSFYNNEISEKSEIFDDQFSVERPDGSNFTLKIRSTKLEDSAMYFCASRGQRNTEAFFGQGTRLTVV.

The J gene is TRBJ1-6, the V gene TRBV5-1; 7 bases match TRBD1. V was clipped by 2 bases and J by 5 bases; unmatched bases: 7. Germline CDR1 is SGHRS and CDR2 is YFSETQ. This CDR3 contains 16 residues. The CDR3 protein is CASSFRRGTDNSPLHF. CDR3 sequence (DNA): TGCGCCAGCAGCTTCCGGAGAGGGACAGATAATTCACCCCTCCACTTT.

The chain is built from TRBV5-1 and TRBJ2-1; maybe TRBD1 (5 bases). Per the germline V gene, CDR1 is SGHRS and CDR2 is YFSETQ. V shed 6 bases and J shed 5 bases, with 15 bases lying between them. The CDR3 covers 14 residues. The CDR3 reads CASNIWGADNEQFF. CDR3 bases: TGCGCCAGCAACATTTGGGGCGCGGACAATGAGCAGTTCTTC.

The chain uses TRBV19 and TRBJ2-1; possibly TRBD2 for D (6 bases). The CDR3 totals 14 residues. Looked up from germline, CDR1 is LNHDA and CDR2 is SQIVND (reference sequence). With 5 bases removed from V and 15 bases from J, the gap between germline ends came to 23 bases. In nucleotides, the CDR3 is TGTGCCAGTAGTCGGGCGACTAGAGTTTACAGGCCGTTCTTC. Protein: CASSRATRVYRPFF.

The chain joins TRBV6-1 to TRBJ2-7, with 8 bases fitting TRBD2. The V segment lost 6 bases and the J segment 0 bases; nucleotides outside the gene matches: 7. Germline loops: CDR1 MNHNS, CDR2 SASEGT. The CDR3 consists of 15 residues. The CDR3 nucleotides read TGTGCCAGCAGGTCCGGCGGGGGGCCCTCCTACGAGCAGTACTTC. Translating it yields CASRSGGGPSYEQYF.

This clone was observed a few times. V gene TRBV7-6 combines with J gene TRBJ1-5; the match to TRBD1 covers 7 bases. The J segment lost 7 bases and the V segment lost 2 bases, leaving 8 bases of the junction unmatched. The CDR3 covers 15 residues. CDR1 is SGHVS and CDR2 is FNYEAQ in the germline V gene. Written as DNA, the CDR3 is TGTGCCAGCAGCTTAAGAGGGGGCGTTGGGCAGCCCCAGCATTTT. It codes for CASSLRGGVGQPQHF.

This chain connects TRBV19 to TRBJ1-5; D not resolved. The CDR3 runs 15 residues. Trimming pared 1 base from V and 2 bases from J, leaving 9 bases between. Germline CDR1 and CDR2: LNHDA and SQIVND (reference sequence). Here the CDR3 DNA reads TGTGCCAGTAGTATAGTATGGGGAGGCAATCAGCCCCAGCATTTT. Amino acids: CASSIVWGGNQPQHF.

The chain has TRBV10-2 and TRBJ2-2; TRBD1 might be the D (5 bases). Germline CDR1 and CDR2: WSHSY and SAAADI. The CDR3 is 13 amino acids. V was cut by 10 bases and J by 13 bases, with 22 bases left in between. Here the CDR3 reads CATQPGPFRGLFF. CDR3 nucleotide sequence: TGCGCCACACAACCCGGACCCTTTAGGGGGCTGTTTTTT.

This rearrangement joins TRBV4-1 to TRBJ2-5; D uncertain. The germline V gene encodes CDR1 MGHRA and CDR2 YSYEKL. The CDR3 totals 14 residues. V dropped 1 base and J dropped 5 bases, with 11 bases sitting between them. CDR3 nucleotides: TGCGCCAGCAGCCAAGCGAATAGCTGGGAGACCCAGTACTTC. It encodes CASSQANSWETQYF.

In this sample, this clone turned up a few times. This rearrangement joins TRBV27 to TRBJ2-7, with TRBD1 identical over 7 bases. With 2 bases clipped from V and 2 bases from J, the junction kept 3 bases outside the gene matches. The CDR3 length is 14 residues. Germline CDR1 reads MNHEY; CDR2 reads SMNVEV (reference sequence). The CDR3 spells CASSLRQGAYEQYF. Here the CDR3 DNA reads TGTGCCAGCAGTTTACGACAGGGAGCCTACGAGCAGTACTTC.

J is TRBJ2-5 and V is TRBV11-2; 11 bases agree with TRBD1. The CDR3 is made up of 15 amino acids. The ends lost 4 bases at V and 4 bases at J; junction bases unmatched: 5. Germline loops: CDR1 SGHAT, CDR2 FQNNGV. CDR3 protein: CASSSWGQGGETQYF. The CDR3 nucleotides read TGTGCCAGCAGCTCCTGGGGACAGGGGGGAGAGACCCAGTACTTC.

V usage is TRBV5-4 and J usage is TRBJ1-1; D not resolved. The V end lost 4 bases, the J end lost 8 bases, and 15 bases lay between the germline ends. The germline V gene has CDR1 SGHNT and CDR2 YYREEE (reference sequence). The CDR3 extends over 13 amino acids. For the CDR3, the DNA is TGTGCCAGCAGCCCAGACCCCAACAGAGAAGCTTTCTTT. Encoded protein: CASSPDPNREAFF.

The CDR3 protein is CASSPDRTGGLNEQYF. The CDR3 nucleotides are TGTGCCAGCAGCCCGGACCGGACAGGGGGCTTGAACGAGCAGTACTTC. The chain carries TRBV7-2 and TRBJ2-7, with TRBD1 matching 11 bases. Germline loops: CDR1 SGHTA, CDR2 FQGNSA. The CDR3 has 16 amino acids. V dropped 5 bases and J dropped 5; count of bases not matched to a gene: 11.

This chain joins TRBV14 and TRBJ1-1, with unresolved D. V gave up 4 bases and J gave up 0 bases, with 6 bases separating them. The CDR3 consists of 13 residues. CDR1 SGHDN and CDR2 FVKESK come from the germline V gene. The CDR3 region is CASSPSMNTEAFF. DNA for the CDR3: TGTGCCAGCAGCCCTTCTATGAACACTGAAGCTTTCTTT.

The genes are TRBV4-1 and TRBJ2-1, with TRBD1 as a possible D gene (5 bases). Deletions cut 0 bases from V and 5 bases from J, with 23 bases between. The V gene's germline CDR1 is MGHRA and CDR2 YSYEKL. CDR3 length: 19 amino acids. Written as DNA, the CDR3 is TGCGCCAGCAGCCAAGAGGGCCCCAGGGTCGACATTTTAAACAATGAGCAGTTCTTC. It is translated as CASSQEGPRVDILNNEQFF.

CDR3 nucleotides: TGTGCCAGCAGCCCTCAGGACACTGAAGCTTTCTTT. Protein: CASSPQDTEAFF. V and J are TRBV7-9 and TRBJ1-1; D uncertain. V gave up 5 bases and J gave up 3 bases, with 7 bases separating them. The CDR3 consists of 12 residues. CDR1 and CDR2 (germline): SEHNR, FQNEAQ (reference sequence).

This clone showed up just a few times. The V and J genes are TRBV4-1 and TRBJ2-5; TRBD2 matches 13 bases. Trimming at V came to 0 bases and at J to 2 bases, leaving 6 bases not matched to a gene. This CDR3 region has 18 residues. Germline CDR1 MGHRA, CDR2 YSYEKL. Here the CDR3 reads CASSQDRGLAGSQETQYF. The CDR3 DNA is TGCGCCAGCAGCCAAGATAGGGGACTAGCGGGATCTCAAGAGACCCAGTACTTC.

The CDR3 coding sequence is TGCGCCAGCAGCTGGGGACAGGGTAATCTCGGCTACACCTTC. This translates into CASSWGQGNLGYTF. The chain uses TRBV5-1 and TRBJ1-2; 9 bases fit TRBD1. V dropped 3 bases and J dropped 8; count of bases not matched to a gene: 8. The CDR3 runs to 14 residues. Germline V CDR1 and CDR2: SGHRS, YFSETQ.

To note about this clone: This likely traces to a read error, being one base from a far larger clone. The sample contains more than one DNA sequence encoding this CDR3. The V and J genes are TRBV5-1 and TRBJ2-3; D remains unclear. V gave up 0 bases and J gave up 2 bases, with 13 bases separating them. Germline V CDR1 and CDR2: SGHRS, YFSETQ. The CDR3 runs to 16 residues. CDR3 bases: TGCGCCAGCAGCTTGGTACAACAGCTTAACACAGATACGCAGTATTTT. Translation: CASSLVQQLNTDTQYF. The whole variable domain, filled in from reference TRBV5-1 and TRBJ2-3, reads KAGVTQTPRYLIKTRGQQVTLSCSPISGHRSVSWYQQTPGQGLQFLFEYFSETQRNKGNFPGRFSGRQFSNSRSEMNVSTLELGDSALYLCASSLVQQLNTDTQYFGPGTRLTVL.

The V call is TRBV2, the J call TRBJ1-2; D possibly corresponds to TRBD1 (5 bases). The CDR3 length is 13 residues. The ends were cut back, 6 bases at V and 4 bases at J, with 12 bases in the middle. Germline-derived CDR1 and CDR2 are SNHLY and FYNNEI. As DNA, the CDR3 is TGTGCCAGCAGGAGGGACTTCTCCTATGGCTACACCTTC. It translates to CASRRDFSYGYTF.

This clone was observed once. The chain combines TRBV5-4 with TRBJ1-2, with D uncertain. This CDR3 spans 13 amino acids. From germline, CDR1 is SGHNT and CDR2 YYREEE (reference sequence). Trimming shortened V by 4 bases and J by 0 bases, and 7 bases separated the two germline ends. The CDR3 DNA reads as TGTGCCAGCAGCATCCAGACTAACTATGGCTACACCTTC. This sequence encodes CASSIQTNYGYTF.

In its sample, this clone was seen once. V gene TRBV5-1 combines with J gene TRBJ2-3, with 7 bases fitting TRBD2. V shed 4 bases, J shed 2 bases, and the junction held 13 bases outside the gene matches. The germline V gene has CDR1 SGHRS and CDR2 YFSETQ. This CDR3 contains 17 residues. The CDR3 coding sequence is TGCGCCAGCAGCCCAGCACCTAGCGGTTTGAACACAGATACGCAGTATTTT. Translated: CASSPAPSGLNTDTQYF. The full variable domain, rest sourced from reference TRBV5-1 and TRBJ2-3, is KAGVTQTPRYLIKTRGQQVTLSCSPISGHRSVSWYQQTPGQGLQFLFEYFSETQRNKGNFPGRFSGRQFSNSRSEMNVSTLELGDSALYLCASSPAPSGLNTDTQYFGPGTRLTVL.